The 32 T cell receptor beta chains listed next were all sequenced from one sample in a study of T-cell memory formation after mild COVID-19. TCRdb processed the 5' RACE reads anew with MiXCR; each CDR3 protein has one entry. Found here are about 180,000 distinct CDR3 sequences, about 18% of them singletons; the top ten hold 3.9%. The sequencing input was PBMCs or a T cell subset sorted from them (not recorded which). These receptors all stem from a man aged 18 to 30 who had mild COVID-19 (a few samples of this study predate the infection). Cell type and time point are not known.

This clonotype was seen a handful of times. This chain connects TRBV6-5 to TRBJ2-5; no clear D. From germline, CDR1 is MNHEY and CDR2 SVGAGI. This CDR3 spans 12 amino acids. With 2 bases removed from V and 5 bases from J, the gap between germline ends came to 6 bases. CDR3 in DNA: TGTGCCAGCAGTTACGCCGGGGAGACCCAGTACTTC. Amino acids: CASSYAGETQYF.

This clonotype was observed a handful of times. The V and J genes are TRBV10-3 and TRBJ2-7; 16 bases match TRBD2. CDR1 ENHRY and CDR2 SYGVKD come from the germline V gene. V lost 4 bases and J lost 0; bases outside the gene matches: 12. This CDR3 has 20 amino acids. The DNA of the CDR3 is TGTGCCATCAGTGGCTTGGGACTAGCGGGGGGGAAAGCGAGCTCCTACGAGCAGTACTTC. It codes for CAISGLGLAGGKASSYEQYF.

This clonotype was found a few times. The chain employs TRBV5-1 and TRBJ2-7; D is unresolved. V was pared by 2 bases and J by 5 bases, with 8 bases between. The CDR3 spans 12 residues. The germline V gene encodes CDR1 SGHRS and CDR2 YFSETQ. The CDR3 DNA is TGCGCCAGCAGCTTAGGGTTCGACGAGCAGTACTTC. This encodes CASSLGFDEQYF. The variable domain in full, with the rest retrieved from reference TRBV5-1 and TRBJ2-7, is KAGVTQTPRYLIKTRGQQVTLSCSPISGHRSVSWYQQTPGQGLQFLFEYFSETQRNKGNFPGRFSGRQFSNSRSEMNVSTLELGDSALYLCASSLGFDEQYFGPGTRLTVT.

V and J are TRBV11-3 and TRBJ2-1, with TRBD2 matching over 9 bases. The V segment lost 6 bases and the J segment 7 bases; nucleotides outside the gene matches: 4. There are 13 residues in the CDR3. The germline gives CDR1 SGHNT, CDR2 YENEEA. Here the CDR3 reads CASRAGGGNEQFF. CDR3 DNA sequence: TGTGCCAGCAGAGCGGGGGGAGGAAATGAGCAGTTCTTC.

The V gene is TRBV7-3, the J gene TRBJ2-2, with no clear D. Germline CDR1 reads SGHTA; CDR2 reads FQGTGA. The germline V and J ends were trimmed by 5 bases and 5 bases, with 6 bases remaining between them. The CDR3 sequence is 12 residues long. CDR3 DNA sequence: TGTGCCAGCAGCCGGACGACCGGGGAGCTGTTTTTT. Protein: CASSRTTGELFF.

A few counts support this clonotype. The chain uses TRBV20-1 and TRBJ2-1; perhaps TRBD1 as D (6 bases). V shed 5 bases and J shed 4 bases, with 12 bases lying between them. Germline CDR1 is DFQATT and CDR2 is SNEGSKA (reference sequence). The CDR3 runs 13 residues. CDR3 bases: TGCAGTGCTGGGGGCACAATATACAATGAGCAGTTCTTC. Translation gives CSAGGTIYNEQFF.

The chain has TRBV24-1 and TRBJ2-1, with D perhaps TRBD1 or TRBD2 (6 bases each). The CDR3 sequence is 17 residues long. The V and J ends lost 2 bases and 0 bases respectively, with 13 bases between them. The germline V gene has CDR1 KGHDR and CDR2 SFDVKD. As DNA, the CDR3 is TGTGCCACCAGTGATTGGAGGGGGGCCTCCTCCTACAATGAGCAGTTCTTC. Residues: CATSDWRGASSYNEQFF.

The gene calls are TRBV4-1 and TRBJ1-2; D uncertain. The germline V gene has CDR1 MGHRA and CDR2 YSYEKL. The CDR3 is made up of 13 amino acids. V lost 1 base to trimming and J lost 4 bases, with 7 bases between them. CDR3 in DNA: TGCGCCAGCAGCCAAGTACCGGGCTATGGCTACACCTTC. Translated, it gives CASSQVPGYGYTF.

The chain combines TRBV7-9 with TRBJ1-1; D unclear. Germline V gene lookup returns CDR1 SEHNR and CDR2 FQNEAQ (reference sequence). The CDR3 totals 12 residues. V lost 5 bases and J lost 9, with 13 bases in between. The chain's CDR3 is CASSKGVSKAFF. The CDR3 region has the DNA TGTGCCAGCAGCAAAGGAGTGAGTAAAGCTTTCTTT. Variable domain in full (rest from reference TRBV7-9 and TRBJ1-1): DTGVSQNPRHKITKRGQNVTFRCDPISEHNRLYWYRQTLGQGPEFLTYFQNEAQLEKSRLLSDRFSAERPKGSFSTLEIQRTEQGDSAMYLCASSKGVSKAFFGQGTRLTVV.

The rearrangement joins TRBV10-3 to TRBJ1-2; no clear D gene. The germline CDR1 and CDR2 sequences are ENHRY and SYGVKD. V lost 1 base and J lost 4, with 7 bases in between. The CDR3 is made up of 13 amino acids. CDR3 bases: TGTGCCATCAGTGAGTTAGTATTCTATGGCTACACCTTC. It translates to CAISELVFYGYTF.

This clonotype has just a few counts. DNA for the CDR3: TGCGCCAGCAGCCAAGATCTTGGGGTCGGCTACACCTTC. This encodes CASSQDLGVGYTF. The chain couples TRBV4-1 to TRBJ1-2; D gene unclear. The CDR3 has 13 residues. Germline V lookup: CDR1 MGHRA, CDR2 YSYEKL. Trimming took 0 bases from V and 8 from J, leaving 10 bases between them.

J is TRBJ2-3 and V is TRBV30; no reliable D call. CDR1 GTSNPN and CDR2 SVGIG come from the germline V gene (reference sequence). The CDR3 totals 11 residues. The V end lost 2 bases, the J end lost 2 bases, and 2 bases lay between the germline ends. The CDR3 sequence: CAWSYTDTQYF. The CDR3 DNA reads as TGTGCCTGGAGTTACACAGATACGCAGTATTTT.

This clonotype was observed many times. This chain uses TRBV2 with TRBJ1-5; no firm D call. This CDR3 comprises 13 residues. Germline V gene sequence: CDR1 SNHLY, CDR2 FYNNEI. Between the trimmed V and J ends, which lost 7 bases and 4 bases, there was a span of 11 bases. The CDR3 loop reads CASTFSENQPQHF. In DNA form, the CDR3 reads TGTGCCAGCACCTTCTCAGAGAATCAGCCCCAGCATTTT.

V and J are TRBV27 and TRBJ1-6; 9 bases match TRBD1. V lost 6 bases, J lost 6 bases, and 6 bases stayed unmatched. This CDR3 has 15 amino acids. Germline values: CDR1 MNHEY, CDR2 SMNVEV (reference sequence). CDR3 nucleotides: TGTGCCAGCAGACCTCAGGACAGGGGTAATTCACCCCTCCACTTT. Translation: CASRPQDRGNSPLHF.

Only a few counts were recorded for this clonotype. This sequence joins TRBV7-2 and TRBJ2-3; TRBD1 agrees at 7 bases. The CDR3 loop spans 15 amino acids. Per the germline V gene, CDR1 is SGHTA and CDR2 is FQGNSA. The junction had 7 bases not matched to a gene; V was cut back by 2 bases and J by 5 bases. The chain's CDR3 is CASSLSAGGGDTQYF. The CDR3 bases are TGTGCCAGCAGCTTATCAGCAGGGGGTGGAGATACGCAGTATTTT.

This clonotype has only a few counts. V usage is TRBV9 and J usage is TRBJ1-6, with a tentative D call TRBD1 (5 bases). Trimming left V 0 bases short and J 7 bases short, with 14 bases between. The CDR3 sequence is 16 residues long. Germline V gene lookup returns CDR1 SGDLS and CDR2 YYNGEE. CDR3 loop: CASSVGVGLENSPLHF. Written as DNA, the CDR3 is TGTGCCAGCAGCGTAGGAGTGGGGCTTGAGAATTCACCCCTCCACTTT.

The rearrangement joins TRBV4-1 to TRBJ2-7; D is possibly TRBD2 (6 bases). Trimming took 4 bases from V and 4 from J, leaving 20 bases between them. Germline assignment: CDR1 MGHRA and CDR2 YSYEKL. The CDR3 has 16 residues. The CDR3 DNA follows: TGCGCCAGCAGCCCGTCCGGGGGAGGCACAGCTTACGAGCAGTACTTC. Its protein is CASSPSGGGTAYEQYF.

This clonotype was counted ten times or more. CDR3 amino acids: CASSPGQGKETQYF. For the CDR3, the DNA is TGTGCCAGCAGCCCTGGACAGGGTAAAGAGACCCAGTACTTC. V usage is TRBV7-2 and J usage is TRBJ2-5; 8 nucleotides agree with TRBD1. CDR3 length: 14 amino acids. Germline trimming cut 5 bases from V and 3 bases from J; bases unmatched to any gene: 5. In germline, CDR1 is SGHTA, CDR2 FQGNSA.

Only a few counts were recorded for this clonotype. CDR3 coding DNA: TGTGCCAGCAGCCCTCCGGGCTCTGGGGCCAACGTCCTGACTTTC. It codes for CASSPPGSGANVLTF. The chain combines TRBV7-3 with TRBJ2-6; no clear D. The V gene's germline CDR1 is SGHTA and CDR2 FQGTGA. The CDR3 is 15 residues long. V lost 5 bases to trimming and J lost 0 bases, with 8 bases between them.

The chain recombines TRBV5-1 with TRBJ1-6; no firm D call. The CDR3 has 15 residues. Germline V gives CDR1 SGHRS, CDR2 YFSETQ. V lost 4 bases, J lost 8 bases, and 16 bases lay in between. In DNA, the CDR3 is TGCGCCAGCAGCGATCGGCAATATCCCTATTCACCCCTCCACTTT. Translated, it gives CASSDRQYPYSPLHF.

This clonotype was seen only a few times. V is TRBV30 and J is TRBJ1-2, with TRBD1 identical over 8 bases. J was trimmed by 8 bases and V by 7 bases; bases with no gene match: 3. The CDR3 length is 10 residues. The germline V gene encodes CDR1 GTSNPN and CDR2 SVGIG (reference sequence). The CDR3 DNA reads as TGTGCCTCATGGACAGGGGGCTACACCTTC. This encodes CASWTGGYTF.

This clonotype came up many times. The V and J genes are TRBV27 and TRBJ2-7; the match to TRBD1 covers 8 bases. The CDR3 contains 14 residues. Germline CDR1 is MNHEY and CDR2 is SMNVEV (reference sequence). The trim removed 5 bases at V and 6 bases at J, leaving 9 bases unmatched. The CDR3 reads CASSRRQGLGEQYV. CDR3 nucleotide sequence: TGTGCCAGCAGTCGCCGACAGGGGCTTGGCGAGCAGTACGTC.

This clonotype was found a few times. This chain links TRBV4-2 with TRBJ1-4; tentative D call: TRBD1 (5 bases). The CDR3 contains 14 residues. V dropped 3 bases and J dropped 14 bases, with 19 bases sitting between them. Germline V gene data show CDR1 as LGHNA and CDR2 as YNFKEQ. This chain's CDR3 is CASSQIDAWGLLFF. CDR3 DNA sequence: TGTGCCAGCAGCCAGATTGACGCTTGGGGGTTGCTGTTTTTT.

This chain uses TRBV6-6 with TRBJ1-4; no reliable D call. V lost 10 bases to trimming and J lost 2 bases, with 11 bases between them. The length of the CDR3 is 13 residues. From germline, CDR1 is MNHNY and CDR2 SVGAGI (reference sequence). CDR3: CAISGGTNEKLFF. In DNA, the CDR3 is TGTGCCATATCTGGAGGTACTAATGAAAAACTGTTTTTT.

This clonotype was picked up a small number of times. V usage is TRBV5-1 and J usage is TRBJ1-4; D uncertain. V shed 0 bases and J shed 5 bases, with 5 bases lying between them. CDR1 and CDR2 (germline): SGHRS, YFSETQ. CDR3 length equals 13 residues. The CDR3 loop reads CASSLGENEKLFF. CDR3 bases: TGCGCCAGCAGCTTGGGGGAAAATGAAAAACTGTTTTTT.

The chain recombines TRBV7-6 with TRBJ2-4; TRBD2 agrees at 10 bases. The CDR3 contains 20 residues. V was clipped by 4 bases and J by 3 bases; unmatched bases: 18. Germline V CDR1 and CDR2: SGHVS, FNYEAQ. CDR3 nucleotide sequence: TGTGCCAGCAGCTCCGGAGGGAGAGAGCGGGGGGGCCGGGTCAAAAACATTCAGTACTTC. It specifies CASSSGGRERGGRVKNIQYF.

CDR3 sequence: CASSFPWDRSNGAFF. The CDR3 DNA sequence: TGTGCCAGCAGCTTCCCGTGGGACAGAAGCAATGGAGCTTTCTTT. The V and J genes are TRBV7-6 and TRBJ1-1, with 7 bases that match TRBD1. The germline gives CDR1 SGHVS, CDR2 FNYEAQ. The CDR3 runs to 15 residues. Trimming removed 3 bases from V and 10 bases from J; junction bases left unmatched: 14.

The sample holds a few counts of this clonotype. The gene calls are TRBV7-9 and TRBJ2-3; the D is unclear. The CDR3 loop spans 15 amino acids. Germline CDR1 SEHNR, CDR2 FQNEAQ (reference sequence). V lost 5 bases, J lost 0 bases, and 12 bases lay in between. The CDR3: CASSRPSSSTDTQYF. The CDR3 nucleotides are TGTGCCAGCAGCCGACCCAGTTCTAGCACAGATACGCAGTATTTT. Looking up the rest from reference TRBV7-9 and TRBJ2-3 gives the full variable domain: DTGVSQNPRHKITKRGQNVTFRCDPISEHNRLYWYRQTLGQGPEFLTYFQNEAQLEKSRLLSDRFSAERPKGSFSTLEIQRTEQGDSAMYLCASSRPSSSTDTQYFGPGTRLTVL.

The J gene is TRBJ2-5, the V gene TRBV29-1, with 10 bases aligning to TRBD2. The CDR3 has 16 amino acids. Germline CDR1 reads SQVTM; CDR2 reads ANQGSEA. Unmatched junction bases numbered 14, after V lost 4 bases and J lost 6 bases. The CDR3 protein is CSVVLASGGPGQTQYF. The CDR3 region has the DNA TGCAGCGTTGTCTTAGCTAGCGGGGGCCCCGGGCAGACCCAGTACTTC. Combining the CDR3 with reference TRBV29-1 and TRBJ2-5 gives the whole variable domain SAVISQKPSRDICQRGTSLTIQCQVDSQVTMMFWYRQQPGQSLTLIATANQGSEATYESGFVIDKFPISRPNLTFSTLTVSNMSPEDSSIYLCSVVLASGGPGQTQYFGPGTRLLVL.

This clonotype was detected only a few times. The chain carries TRBV7-2 and TRBJ2-1; 7 nucleotides align to TRBD2. CDR1 and CDR2 (germline): SGHTA, FQGNSA. CDR3 size: 14 residues. With 1 base clipped from V and 13 bases from J, the junction kept 10 bases outside the gene matches. The CDR3 coding sequence is TGTGCCAGCAGCTTAGACCCCGCGCGGGGGTATCAGTTCTTC. It encodes CASSLDPARGYQFF.

This clonotype has more than one count but fewer than ten. V and J are TRBV12-3 or TRBV12-4 and TRBJ2-2; 8 bases agree with TRBD2. The CDR3 is 15 residues long. V lost 3 bases, J lost 3 bases, and 3 bases stayed unmatched. DNA of the CDR3: TGTGCCAGCAGTTTGTCTAGCGGGTACACCGGGGAGCTGTTTTTT. It yields the protein CASSLSSGYTGELFF.

This clonotype occurred many times. This sequence joins TRBV5-1 and TRBJ2-3, with D maybe TRBD2 (5 bases). Germline lookup yields CDR1 SGHRS and CDR2 YFSETQ. V lost 2 bases to trimming and J lost 6 bases, with 16 bases between them. This CDR3 has 15 amino acids. CDR3 in DNA: TGCGCCAGCAGCTTTGAGGGAAGAAGGGTTGATACGCAGTATTTT. The encoded protein is CASSFEGRRVDTQYF.